This T cell receptor (beta chain) was captured by sequencing in a study of T cell repertoires in cytomegalovirus infection. Looking at the study overall: CMV infection and matching HLA type were both indicated by public TCR beta signatures.

MiXCR was run by TCRdb on the reads, yielding one entry per CDR3 protein. Here the sample spans approximately 750,000 distinct CDR3 sequences, 35% to 45% being singletons. The germline gives CDR1 SGHVS, CDR2 FNYEAQ. The CDR3 spans 15 residues. V shed 3 bases and J shed 5 bases, with 16 bases lying between them. Regarding this clonotype: Its cognate antigen is unknown.

General study results and limits: HLA-C-restricted CMV clonotypes gave the most frequent clonotype in two of eight donors.

The TCR sequence derives from a human donor in good health (CMV status not recorded). Some clones in this sample may be carry-over from other donors' samples. The rearrangement links TRBV7-6 to TRBJ2-5; D is tentatively TRBD1 or TRBD2 (6 bases each). The sample was PBMCs. The CDR3 bases are TGTGCCAGCAGCTTGGTTCGGGGGCGGGTTGAGACCCAGTACTTC. It is translated as CASSLVRGRVETQYF.